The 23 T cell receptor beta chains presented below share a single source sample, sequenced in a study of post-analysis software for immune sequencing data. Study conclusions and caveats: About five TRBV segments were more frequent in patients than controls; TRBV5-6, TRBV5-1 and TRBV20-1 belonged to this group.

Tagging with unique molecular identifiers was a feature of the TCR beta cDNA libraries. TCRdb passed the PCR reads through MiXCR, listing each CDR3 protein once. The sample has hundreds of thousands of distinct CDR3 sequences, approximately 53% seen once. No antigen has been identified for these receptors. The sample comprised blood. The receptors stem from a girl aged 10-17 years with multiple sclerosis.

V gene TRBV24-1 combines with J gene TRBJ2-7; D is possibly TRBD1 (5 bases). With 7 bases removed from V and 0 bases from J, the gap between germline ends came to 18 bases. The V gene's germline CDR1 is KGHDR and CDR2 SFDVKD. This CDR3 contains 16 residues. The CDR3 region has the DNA TGTGCCACCAGCCCCCCAGCCCCAGGGAACTCCTACGAGCAGTACTTC. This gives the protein CATSPPAPGNSYEQYF.

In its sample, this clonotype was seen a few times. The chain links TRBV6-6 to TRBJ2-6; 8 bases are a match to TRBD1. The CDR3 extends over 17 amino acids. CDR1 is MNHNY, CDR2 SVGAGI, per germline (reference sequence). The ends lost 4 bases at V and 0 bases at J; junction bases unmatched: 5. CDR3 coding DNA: TGTGCCAGCAGTTTCGACAGGGGACCCTCTGGGGCCAACGTCCTGACTTTC. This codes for CASSFDRGPSGANVLTF.

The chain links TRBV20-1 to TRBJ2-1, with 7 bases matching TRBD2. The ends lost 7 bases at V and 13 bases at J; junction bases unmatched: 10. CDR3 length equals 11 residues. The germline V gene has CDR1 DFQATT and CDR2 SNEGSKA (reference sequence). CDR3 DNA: TGCAGTGGGCGGGGGACCTTACTTCAGTTCTTC. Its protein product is CSGRGTLLQFF.

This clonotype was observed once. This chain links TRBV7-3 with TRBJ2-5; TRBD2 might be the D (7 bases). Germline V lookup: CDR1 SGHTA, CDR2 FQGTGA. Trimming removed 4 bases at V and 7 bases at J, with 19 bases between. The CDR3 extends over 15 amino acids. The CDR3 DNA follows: TGTGCCAGCAGCTCTCGGGGGGCCATCGGAGCGACCCAGTACTTC. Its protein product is CASSSRGAIGATQYF.

This CDR3 is CASSPPTSGINGLDEQFF. The CDR3 region has the DNA TGCGCCAGCAGCCCCCCGACTAGCGGGATAAACGGGCTCGACGAGCAGTTCTTC. The V gene is TRBV5-1, the J gene TRBJ2-1; 11 positions match TRBD2. Germline lookup yields CDR1 SGHRS and CDR2 YFSETQ. V lost 4 bases to trimming and J lost 10 bases; unmatched junction nucleotides: 19. CDR3 length equals 18 residues.

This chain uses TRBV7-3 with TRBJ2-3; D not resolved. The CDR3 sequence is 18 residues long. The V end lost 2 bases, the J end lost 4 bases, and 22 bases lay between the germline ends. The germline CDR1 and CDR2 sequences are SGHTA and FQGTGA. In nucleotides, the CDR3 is TGTGCCAGCAGCTTACTGGGGTCCCAAGGAACGGTATCAGATACGCAGTATTTT. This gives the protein CASSLLGSQGTVSDTQYF. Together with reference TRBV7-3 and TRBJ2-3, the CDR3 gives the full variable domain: GAGVSQTPSNKVTEKGKYVELRCDPISGHTALYWYRQSLGQGPEFLIYFQGTGAADDSGLPNDRFFAVRPEGSVSTLKIQRTERGDSAVYLCASSLLGSQGTVSDTQYFGPGTRLTVL.

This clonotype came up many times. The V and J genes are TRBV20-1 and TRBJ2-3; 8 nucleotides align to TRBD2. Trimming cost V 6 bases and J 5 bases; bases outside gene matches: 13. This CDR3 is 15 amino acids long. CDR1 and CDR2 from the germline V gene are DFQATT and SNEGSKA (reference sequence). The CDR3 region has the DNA TGCAGTGCCCGCGCCCCGGCGGGGGGCCGAGATACGCAGTATTTT. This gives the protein CSARAPAGGRDTQYF.

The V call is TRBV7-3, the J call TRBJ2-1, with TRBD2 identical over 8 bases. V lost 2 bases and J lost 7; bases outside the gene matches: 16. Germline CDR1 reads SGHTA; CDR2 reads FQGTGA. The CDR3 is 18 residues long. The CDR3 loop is CASSLLAGGALFRNEQFF. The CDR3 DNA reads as TGTGCCAGCAGCTTACTGGCGGGGGGCGCCCTTTTTAGGAATGAGCAGTTCTTC.

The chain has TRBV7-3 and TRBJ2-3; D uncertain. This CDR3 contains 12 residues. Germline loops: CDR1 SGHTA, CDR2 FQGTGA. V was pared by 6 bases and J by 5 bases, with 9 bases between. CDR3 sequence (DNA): TGTGCCAGCAGTCTCAATCGAGATACGCAGTATTTT. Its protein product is CASSLNRDTQYF. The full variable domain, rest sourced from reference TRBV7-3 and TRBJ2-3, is GAGVSQTPSNKVTEKGKYVELRCDPISGHTALYWYRQSLGQGPEFLIYFQGTGAADDSGLPNDRFFAVRPEGSVSTLKIQRTERGDSAVYLCASSLNRDTQYFGPGTRLTVL.

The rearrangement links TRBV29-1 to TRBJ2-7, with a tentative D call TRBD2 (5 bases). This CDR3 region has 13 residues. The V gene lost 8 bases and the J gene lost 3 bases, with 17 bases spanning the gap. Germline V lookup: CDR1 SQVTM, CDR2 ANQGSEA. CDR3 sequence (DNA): TGCAGCCCCTCTGCACGGCGGGTCTACGAGCAGTACTTC. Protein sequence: CSPSARRVYEQYF.

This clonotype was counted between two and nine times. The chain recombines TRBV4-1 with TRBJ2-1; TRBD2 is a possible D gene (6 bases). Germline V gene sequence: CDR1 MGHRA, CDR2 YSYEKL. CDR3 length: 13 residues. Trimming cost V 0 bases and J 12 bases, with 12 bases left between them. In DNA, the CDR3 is TGCGCCAGCAGCCAAGATGGGAGGCGAGGGCAGTTCTTC. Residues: CASSQDGRRGQFF.

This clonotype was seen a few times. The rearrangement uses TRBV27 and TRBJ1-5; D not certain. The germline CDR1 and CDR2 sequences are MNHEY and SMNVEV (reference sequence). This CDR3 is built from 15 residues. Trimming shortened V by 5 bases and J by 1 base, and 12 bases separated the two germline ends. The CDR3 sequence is CASSLTHSSNQPQHF. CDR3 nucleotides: TGTGCCAGCAGTCTCACCCACTCAAGCAATCAGCCCCAGCATTTT.

The CDR3 loop is CSASASNTGELFF. The CDR3 DNA follows: TGCAGTGCTAGCGCCTCGAACACCGGGGAGCTGTTTTTT. The J gene is TRBJ2-2, the V gene TRBV20-1; no clear D gene. This CDR3 comprises 13 residues. Germline values: CDR1 DFQATT, CDR2 SNEGSKA (reference sequence). Trimming removed 3 bases at V and 0 bases at J, with 5 bases between.

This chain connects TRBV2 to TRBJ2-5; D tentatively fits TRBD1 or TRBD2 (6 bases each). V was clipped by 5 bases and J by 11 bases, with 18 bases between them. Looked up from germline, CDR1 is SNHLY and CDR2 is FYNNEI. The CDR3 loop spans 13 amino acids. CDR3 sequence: CASSWDIVREQYF. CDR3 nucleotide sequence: TGTGCCAGCAGTTGGGACATCGTACGGGAGCAGTACTTC.

CDR3 DNA sequence: TGTGCCACCAGGCTTGACAGGGGGCACACTGAAGCTTTCTTT. Translating gives CATRLDRGHTEAFF. The chain has TRBV15 and TRBJ1-1; 10 bases agree with TRBD1. Germline V gives CDR1 LNHNV, CDR2 YYDKDF (reference sequence). CDR3 length equals 14 residues. V shed 6 bases and J 3 bases; nucleotides not matched to a gene: 4.

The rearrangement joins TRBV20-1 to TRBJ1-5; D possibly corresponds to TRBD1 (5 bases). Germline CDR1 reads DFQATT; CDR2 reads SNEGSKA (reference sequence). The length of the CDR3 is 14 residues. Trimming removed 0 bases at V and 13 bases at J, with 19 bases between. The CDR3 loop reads CSARDQKGTNVQHF. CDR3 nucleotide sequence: TGCAGTGCTAGAGATCAGAAAGGGACCAACGTTCAGCATTTT.

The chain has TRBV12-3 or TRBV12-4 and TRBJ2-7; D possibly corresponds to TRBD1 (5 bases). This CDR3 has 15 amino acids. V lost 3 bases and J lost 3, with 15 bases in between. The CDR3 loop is CASSLKQGNYYEQYF. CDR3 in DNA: TGTGCCAGCAGTTTGAAGCAGGGAAACTACTACGAGCAGTACTTC.

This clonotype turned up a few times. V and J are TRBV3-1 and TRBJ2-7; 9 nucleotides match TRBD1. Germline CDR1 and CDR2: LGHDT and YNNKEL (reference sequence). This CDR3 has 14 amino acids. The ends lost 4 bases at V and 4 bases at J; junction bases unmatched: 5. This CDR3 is CASSPRDREYEQYF. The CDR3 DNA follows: TGTGCCAGCAGCCCTCGGGACAGGGAGTACGAGCAGTACTTC.

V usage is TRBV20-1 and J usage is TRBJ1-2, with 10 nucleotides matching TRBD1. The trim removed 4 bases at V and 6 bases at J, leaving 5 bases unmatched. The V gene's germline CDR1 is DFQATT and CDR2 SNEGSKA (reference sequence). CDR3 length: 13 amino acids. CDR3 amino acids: CSAKTGGTDGYTF. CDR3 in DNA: TGCAGTGCTAAGACAGGGGGCACGGATGGCTACACCTTC.

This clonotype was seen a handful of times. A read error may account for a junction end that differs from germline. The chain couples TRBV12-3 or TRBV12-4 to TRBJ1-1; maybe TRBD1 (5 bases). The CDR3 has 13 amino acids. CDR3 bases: TGTGCCAGCAGTCTAAGACAGAACGCTGAAGCTTTCTTT. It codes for CASSLRQNAEAFF.

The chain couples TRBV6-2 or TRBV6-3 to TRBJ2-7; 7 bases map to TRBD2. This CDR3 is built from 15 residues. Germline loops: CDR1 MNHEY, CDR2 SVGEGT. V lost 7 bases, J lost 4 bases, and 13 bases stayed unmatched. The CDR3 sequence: CASTYPGLQGYEQYF. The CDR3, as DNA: TGTGCCAGCACCTACCCGGGACTACAAGGGTACGAGCAGTACTTC.

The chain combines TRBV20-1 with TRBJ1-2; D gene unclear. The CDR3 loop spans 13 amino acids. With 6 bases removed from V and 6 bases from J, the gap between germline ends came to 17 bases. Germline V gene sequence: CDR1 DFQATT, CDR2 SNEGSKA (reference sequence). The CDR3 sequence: CSASSGPRDGYTF. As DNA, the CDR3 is TGCAGTGCGAGTAGCGGGCCGAGGGATGGCTACACCTTC.

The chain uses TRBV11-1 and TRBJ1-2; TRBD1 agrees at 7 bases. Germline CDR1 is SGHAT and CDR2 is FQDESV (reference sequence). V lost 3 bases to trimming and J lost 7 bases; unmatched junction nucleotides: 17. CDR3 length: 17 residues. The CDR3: CASSFETGTAFLGGYTF. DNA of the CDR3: TGTGCCAGCAGCTTCGAGACCGGGACAGCGTTTCTTGGTGGCTACACCTTC.